This TCR beta chain was documented in a study of T cell responses to AZD1222 COVID-19 vaccine. Clones were sequenced by immunoSEQ multiplex PCR, and TCRdb holds only the in-frame ones, with some missing. The table includes about 86,000 clones, 88% detected once. Study-wide findings and caveats: Among AZD1222 vaccinees, only six or seven were seropositive at baseline. Donors skewed white British and female; clonal diversity was possibly underestimated. Sampling that yielded the repertoires occurred only after the peak T cell response. Epitopes outside B.1.351 and B.1.1.7 mutated regions reportedly drew nearly half of spike TCRs.

Germline CDR1 reads LNHDA; CDR2 reads SQIVND (reference sequence). With V trimmed by 6 bases and J by 5 bases, 9 bases remained unmatched. The CDR3 consists of 15 residues. Comments on this clone: What it recognizes is unknown.

V and J are TRBV19 and TRBJ1-5; 8 bases align to TRBD1. The sequencing used peripheral blood, collected 28 days after the second AZD1222 dose. The receptor's source is an adult who received the AZD1222 COVID-19 vaccine. This chain's CDR3 is CASSQTGDSYQPQHF. Written as DNA, the CDR3 is TGTGCCAGTAGCCAGACAGGGGACTCCTATCAGCCCCAGCATTTT.